The T cell receptor beta chain under discussion was sequenced for a study of blood T cell repertoires in COVID-19. Study overall: Italy, Spain and the United States were the sources of the convalescent and acute COVID-19 samples. T cells, B-cell-depleted T cells, or PBMCs supplied cDNA or gDNA.

The CDR3 is made up of 15 amino acids. The germline V gene encodes CDR1 SGHDT and CDR2 YYEEEE. V shed 2 bases, J shed 5 bases, and the junction held 8 bases outside the gene matches. As handled by the study authors: Amplification of reference gene primers was used by the study to estimate nucleated cell counts. The repertoire was sequenced with immunoSEQ multiplex PCR; TCRdb's copy has only in-frame clones and lacks some. That table gives V, J and clone size, and the DNA gave D and trimming. The sample lists roughly 100,000 clones, approximately 78% occurring once. This receptor was obtained from a woman aged 80 or over with acute or convalescent COVID-19. Sequencing was carried out using peripheral blood. The chain employs TRBV5-6 and TRBJ1-1, with 8 bases lining up with TRBD1. The CDR3 reads CASSLIRTGKTEAFF. The CDR3 DNA reads as TGTGCCAGCAGCTTAATTAGGACAGGGAAGACTGAAGCTTTCTTT. The full variable domain, rest sourced from reference TRBV5-6 and TRBJ1-1, is DAGVTQSPTHLIKTRGQQVTLRCSPKSGHDTVSWYQQALGQGPQFIFQYYEEEERQRGNFPDRFSGHQFPNYSSELNVNALLLGDSALYLCASSLIRTGKTEAFFGQGTRLTVV.